This TCR beta chain is from a study of T cells in Graves' hyperthyroidism and ophthalmopathy. Study-wide results and caveats: In simple terms, a model built on 13 V-J features told ophthalmopathy apart from stable hyperthyroidism.

From RNA transcripts, TCR beta CDR3 regions were amplified. The study used the HTBI primer set for a first-round RT-PCR of the TCR CDR3. TCRdb reanalysed the multiplex PCR reads using MiXCR and keeps one entry per CDR3 protein. The sample comprises around 440,000 distinct CDR3 sequences, 15% to 18% of which are singletons, and around 7.7% rests with the top ten. This clonotype was counted many times. Its antigen is unknown. Trimming pared 3 bases from V and 6 bases from J, leaving 11 bases between. The CDR3 totals 13 residues. The V gene's germline CDR1 is SEHNR and CDR2 FQNEAQ (reference sequence). The chain employs TRBV7-9 and TRBJ1-2; D call uncertain. This clonotype was obtained from a woman younger than 35 with Graves' hyperthyroidism. Sequences were obtained from blood. The CDR3 loop is CASSFRGEDGYTF. In DNA form, the CDR3 reads TGTGCCAGCAGCTTCCGGGGAGAGGATGGCTACACCTTC.